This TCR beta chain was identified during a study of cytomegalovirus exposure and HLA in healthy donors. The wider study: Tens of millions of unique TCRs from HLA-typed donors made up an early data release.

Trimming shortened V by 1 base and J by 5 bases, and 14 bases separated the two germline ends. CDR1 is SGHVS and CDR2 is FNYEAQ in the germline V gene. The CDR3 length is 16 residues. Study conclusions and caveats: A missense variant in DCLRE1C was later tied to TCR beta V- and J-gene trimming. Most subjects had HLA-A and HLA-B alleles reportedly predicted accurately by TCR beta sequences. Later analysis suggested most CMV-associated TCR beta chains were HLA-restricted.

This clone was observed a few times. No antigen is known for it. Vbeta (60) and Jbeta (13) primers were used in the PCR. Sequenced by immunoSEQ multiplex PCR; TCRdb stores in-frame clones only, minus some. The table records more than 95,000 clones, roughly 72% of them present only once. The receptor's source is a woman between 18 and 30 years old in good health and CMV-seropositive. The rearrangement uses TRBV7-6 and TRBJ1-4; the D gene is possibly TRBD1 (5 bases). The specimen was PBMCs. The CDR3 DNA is TGTGCCAGCAGCTTAGGCGAAGGGGTTGGAAATGAAAAACTGTTTTTT. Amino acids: CASSLGEGVGNEKLFF.